Below, 10 T cell receptor beta chains from the same sample are listed, as sequenced in a study of shared clonotypes between healthy human individuals. Generated by immunoSEQ multiplex PCR, the TCRdb table keeps only in-frame clones and is missing some. The sample lists about 2 million clones; about 95% were seen once. Naivety among CD8 cells was defined by CD45RO negativity and positive CCR7 selection, thereby excluding terminally differentiated effector memory CD45RA+ cells. The specimen sequenced was naive CD8+ T cells sorted from blood. These receptors all come from a man younger than 35 in good health.

This clone has a single count. The chain carries TRBV6-1 and TRBJ1-2; D might be TRBD1 (6 bases). The CDR3 runs to 13 residues. From germline, CDR1 is MNHNS and CDR2 SASEGT. The ends were cut back, 8 bases at V and 3 bases at J, with 13 bases in the middle. CDR3 bases: TGTGCCAGCCTACAGGGCTGGGACTATGGCTACACCTTC. Protein: CASLQGWDYGYTF.

On this clone: The same CDR3 is also encoded by other DNA sequences in this sample. The chain links TRBV28 to TRBJ2-7, with a possible D match to TRBD1 (5 bases). In germline, CDR1 is MDHEN, CDR2 SYDVKM. The CDR3 is 14 residues long. V lost 2 bases, J lost 3 bases, and 11 bases lay in between. CDR3 residues: CASSLQGSLYEQYF. CDR3 nucleotide sequence: TGTGCCAGCAGTTTACAGGGTTCGCTCTACGAGCAGTACTTC.

This sequence joins TRBV27 and TRBJ2-5; D gene ambiguous. V was clipped by 1 base and J by 5 bases, with 8 bases between them. Germline CDR1 reads MNHEY; CDR2 reads SMNVEV (reference sequence). CDR3 length equals 13 residues. In DNA, the CDR3 is TGTGCCAGCAGTTTATTCGGGCATGAGACCCAGTACTTC. It encodes CASSLFGHETQYF.

As to this clone: This specimen includes other DNA sequences encoding the same CDR3. J is TRBJ2-7 and V is TRBV30; no reliable D call. V was clipped by 1 base and J by 4 bases, with 8 bases between them. Germline V gene sequence: CDR1 GTSNPN, CDR2 SVGIG (reference sequence). This CDR3 region has 12 residues. The CDR3 coding sequence is TGTGCCTGGAGTGCGGATACGTACGAGCAGTACTTC. This codes for CAWSADTYEQYF.

The J gene is TRBJ2-7, the V gene TRBV5-6, with TRBD1 identical over 7 bases. V trimming: 4 bases; J trimming: 0 bases; junction bases outside the gene matches: 7. This CDR3 spans 15 amino acids. Germline-derived CDR1 and CDR2 are SGHDT and YYEEEE. CDR3 nucleotide sequence: TGTGCCAGCAGCATCCTCCGGGACAGCTCCTACGAGCAGTACTTC. It is translated as CASSILRDSSYEQYF.

The chain is built from TRBV27 and TRBJ2-7, with 12 bases identical to TRBD2. CDR3 length: 15 residues. From germline, CDR1 is MNHEY and CDR2 SMNVEV (reference sequence). The ends lost 3 bases at V and 4 bases at J; junction bases unmatched: 4. The DNA of the CDR3 is TGTGCCAGCAGTTTCATGACTAGCGGGGGATACGAGCAGTACTTC. Translation: CASSFMTSGGYEQYF.

A single count supports this clone. The genes are TRBV13 and TRBJ2-7; 9 bases are shared with TRBD1. With 6 bases clipped from V and 3 bases from J, the junction kept 6 bases outside the gene matches. CDR3 length: 14 residues. The V gene's germline CDR1 is PRHDT and CDR2 FYEKMQ (reference sequence). The CDR3 reads CASSSGTGRYEQYF. In nucleotides, the CDR3 is TGTGCCAGCAGTTCCGGGACAGGGCGCTACGAGCAGTACTTC.

This chain uses TRBV27 with TRBJ1-2; D is perhaps TRBD1 (5 bases). V lost 6 bases to trimming and J lost 4 bases, with 15 bases between them. The CDR3 spans 14 residues. Germline assignment: CDR1 MNHEY and CDR2 SMNVEV (reference sequence). In DNA, the CDR3 is TGTGCCAGCAGCACCACGGGGGATTTCTATGGCTACACCTTC. Translating it yields CASSTTGDFYGYTF.

The sample holds many counts of this clone. The CDR3 DNA sequence: TGTGCCAGTTGTGAAGCCCAGGAGCAGTACTTC. Protein product: CASCEAQEQYF. The chain links TRBV28 to TRBJ2-7; D unresolved. V was cut by 9 bases and J by 7 bases, with 13 bases left in between. Germline values: CDR1 MDHEN, CDR2 SYDVKM. This CDR3 contains 11 residues.

The DNA of the CDR3 is TGTGCCAGCAGCCAAACAGGGACCGAGCAGTACTTC. It is translated as CASSQTGTEQYF. The chain has TRBV28 and TRBJ2-7; perhaps TRBD1 as D (6 bases). The CDR3 loop spans 12 amino acids. Trimming left V 6 bases short and J 6 bases short, with 12 bases between. Germline V gene lookup returns CDR1 MDHEN and CDR2 SYDVKM.